These T cell receptor beta chains were read from a single sample in a study of blood T cell repertoires in COVID-19. The protocol was immunoSEQ multiplex PCR, while the TCRdb copy is restricted to in-frame clones and leaves out a portion. The table has 150,000 to 200,000 clones, roughly 80% seen once. Material: peripheral blood. The receptors come from a woman in her 70s with acute or convalescent COVID-19. Both conserved end residues are part of each CDR3. D genes are given only for firm matches. A row's size may be missing; if present it is once, few, many or a size class.

j_gene,v_gene,abundance,d_gene,CDR3nt,CDR3aa
TRBJ1-2,TRBV19,NA,NA,TGTGCCAGCGGGGAGTTTGGCTACACCTTC,CASGEFGYTF
TRBJ2-1,TRBV7-9,NA,NA,TGTGCCAGCAGCTTAGTGGACAGCTTCAATGAGCAGTTCTTC,CASSLVDSFNEQFF
TRBJ2-7,TRBV12-3/TRBV12-4,NA,NA,TGTGCCAGCAGTTTCCAGGTGTCATACGAGCAGTACTTC,CASSFQVSYEQYF
TRBJ2-1,TRBV7-2,NA,TRBD2,TGTGCCAGCAGCTTAGCCGGGACTAGCGCTTACAATGAGCAGTTCTTC,CASSLAGTSAYNEQFF
TRBJ2-3,TRBV2,few,TRBD1,TGTGCCAGCAGTAGGGACAGAGTGGATACGCAGTATTTT,CASSRDRVDTQYF
TRBJ2-1,TRBV30,NA,TRBD2,TGTGCCTGGAGTTGGGAGGGCAATGAGCAGTTCTTC,CAWSWEGNEQFF
TRBJ2-4,TRBV6-5,NA,TRBD1,TGTGCCAGCAGGGCGGACAGGGCGGGCATTCAGTACTTC,CASRADRAGIQYF
TRBJ1-4,TRBV7-9,NA,NA,TGTGCCAGCAGCTTAGGCCAGGGAACAACTAATGAAAAACTGTTTTTT,CASSLGQGTTNEKLFF
TRBJ2-5,TRBV7-2,few,TRBD2,TGTGCCAGCAGCTTATTCGGGGGGCAAGAGACCCAGTACTTC,CASSLFGGQETQYF
TRBJ1-1,TRBV28,few,TRBD1,TGTGCCAGCAGTTTATGGACAGGGGGGGGCACTGAAGCTTTCTTT,CASSLWTGGGTEAFF
TRBJ1-6,TRBV5-1,few,NA,TGCGCCAGCAGCTTGATCGGCGGGGTTAATTCACCCCTCCACTTT,CASSLIGGVNSPLHF
TRBJ1-2,TRBV3-1/TRBV3-2,NA,NA,TGTGCCAGCAGCCAAGAACCCGGGTTTTTAGTCTATGGCTACACCTTC,CASSQEPGFLVYGYTF
TRBJ2-7,TRBV10-2,NA,TRBD2,TGCGCCAGCAGTGGGGGGGGACTAGCGGGAGGAGGGGAGCAGTACTTC,CASSGGGLAGGGEQYF
TRBJ1-1,TRBV18,few,TRBD1,TGTGCCAGCTCATCCGGACAGGGAAACACTGAAGCTTTCTTT,CASSSGQGNTEAFF
TRBJ2-5,TRBV7-2,NA,NA,TGTGCCAGCAGCTTTCAGGGGGGTCGGGAGACCCAGTACTTC,CASSFQGGRETQYF
TRBJ1-2,TRBV5-6,few,TRBD1,TGTGCCAGCAGTATCCGGGACAGGGCATATGGCTACACCTTC,CASSIRDRAYGYTF
TRBJ1-1,TRBV29-1,NA,TRBD1,TGCAGCGGGGACAGGGGCCCTGAAGCTTTCTTT,CSGDRGPEAFF
TRBJ2-3,TRBV12-3/TRBV12-4,NA,NA,TGTGCCAGCAGTTTCTCTAGCACAGATACGCAGTATTTT,CASSFSSTDTQYF
TRBJ1-2,TRBV7-9,NA,NA,TGTGCCAGCAGCTTCGGGACACCCTATGGCTACACCTTC,CASSFGTPYGYTF
TRBJ2-1,TRBV7-2,NA,TRBD1,TGTGCTAGCCTCGGGACAGGCCTCTATGAGCAGTTCTTC,CASLGTGLYEQFF
TRBJ1-2,TRBV19,NA,NA,TGTGCCAGTAGTAATACGAGCCCGGGGGGCTACACCTTC,CASSNTSPGGYTF
TRBJ1-2,TRBV28,NA,TRBD1,TGTGCCAGCAGCCTTGAGGGGGCGGTAGGCTATGGCTACACCTTC,CASSLEGAVGYGYTF
TRBJ1-2,TRBV7-2,NA,NA,TGTGCCAGCAGCCCCGGAACCATGACAGCCGCATATGGCTACACCTTC,CASSPGTMTAAYGYTF
TRBJ2-5,TRBV4-1,NA,NA,TGCGCCAGCAGCCAAGATATAGCGGTCTTAGGAGAGACCCAGTACTTC,CASSQDIAVLGETQYF
TRBJ1-3,TRBV30,NA,NA,TGTGCCTGGAATCAGGGACTGGCCAACACCATATATTTT,CAWNQGLANTIYF
TRBJ2-5,TRBV9,NA,TRBD1,TGTGCCAGCAGCGTAGGAGACAGGGTTCCCCAAGAGACCCAGTACTTC,CASSVGDRVPQETQYF
TRBJ2-1,TRBV6-5,once,TRBD1,TGTGCCAGCGGACAGGGGGCGCGGGATGAGCAGTTCTTC,CASGQGARDEQFF
TRBJ1-5,TRBV6-2/TRBV6-3,few,NA,TGTGCCAGCAGTTCACTAGAGGAGTACAATCAGCCCCAGCATTTT,CASSSLEEYNQPQHF
TRBJ2-1,TRBV6-2/TRBV6-3,NA,TRBD2,TGTGCCAGCAGCCTGGGAGGCGGGGGCTACAATGAGCAGTTCTTC,CASSLGGGGYNEQFF
TRBJ1-2,TRBV19,NA,TRBD1,TGTGCCAGTAGTCTACAGGGGGCTTTGTACTATGGCTACACCTTC,CASSLQGALYYGYTF
TRBJ2-1,TRBV3-1/TRBV3-2,NA,TRBD2,TGTGCCAGCAGCCCGTTAGCGGGACTCAATGAGCAGTTCTTC,CASSPLAGLNEQFF
TRBJ1-2,TRBV9,NA,NA,TGTGCCAGCAGCGTAGAATCTATAAACTATGGCTACACCTTC,CASSVESINYGYTF
TRBJ1-2,TRBV5-1,few,NA,TGCGCCAGCAGCTTGGCCTTAGGACAAGATGGCTACACCTTC,CASSLALGQDGYTF
TRBJ1-5,TRBV2,NA,NA,TGTGCCAGTCAGACAGGTGATGGAGGCAATCAGCCCCAGCATTTT,CASQTGDGGNQPQHF
TRBJ2-1,TRBV11-3,NA,NA,TGTGCCAGCAGCTTACCTACTTCTAATGAGCAGTTCTTC,CASSLPTSNEQFF
TRBJ2-3,TRBV19,NA,NA,TGTGCCAGTAGTATTTTCCAGGGACAAGATACGCAGTATTTT,CASSIFQGQDTQYF
TRBJ1-2,TRBV9,NA,TRBD1,TGTGCCAGCACCCCCGGGACAGAGAACTATGGCTACACCTTC,CASTPGTENYGYTF
TRBJ2-1,TRBV6-5,NA,NA,TGTGCCAGCAGCCCCGACAGAGACAATGAGCAGTTCTTC,CASSPDRDNEQFF
TRBJ2-1,TRBV7-6,once,TRBD2,TGTGCCAGCAGCCCGATAGCGGGAGCATCCTACAATGAGCAGTTCTTC,CASSPIAGASYNEQFF
TRBJ1-2,TRBV6-5,NA,NA,TGTGCCAGCAGTTACTCGGAGGCAGCAGGAGGCTACACCTTC,CASSYSEAAGGYTF
TRBJ1-2,TRBV4-1,NA,NA,TGCGCCAGCAGCCAAGATCAGCGTGAGGTTGGTGGCTACACCTTC,CASSQDQREVGGYTF
TRBJ2-3,TRBV27,NA,TRBD2,TGTGCCAGCAATCCGGGAGGGCCAATCACAGATACGCAGTATTTT,CASNPGGPITDTQYF
TRBJ2-3,TRBV27,NA,TRBD2,TGTGCCAGCAGTCCCCGGGTAGCGGGAGATACAGATACGCAGTATTTT,CASSPRVAGDTDTQYF
TRBJ2-7,TRBV11-3,NA,TRBD2,TGTGCCAGCAGCTTAGGGGGCGGGGGCGAGCAGTACTTC,CASSLGGGGEQYF
TRBJ2-3,TRBV4-3,NA,NA,TGCGCCAGCAGCCAAGATCTAGGAGCAACAGATACGCAGTATTTT,CASSQDLGATDTQYF
TRBJ1-1,TRBV7-2,NA,NA,TGTGCCAGCAGCCCCCAGGGTCGTGTCACTGAAGCTTTCTTT,CASSPQGRVTEAFF
TRBJ2-1,TRBV7-9,NA,TRBD1,TGTGCCAGCAGCCCTGGGGTTGACAGGGGGCGGAATGAGCAGTTCTTC,CASSPGVDRGRNEQFF
TRBJ1-2,TRBV12-3/TRBV12-4,once,NA,TGTGCCAGCACTAGTTTTCCGAATGGCTACACCTTC,CASTSFPNGYTF
TRBJ2-7,TRBV7-2,NA,TRBD2,TGTGCCAGCAGCCGGACTAGCGGGTTCCTAGAGCAGTACTTC,CASSRTSGFLEQYF
TRBJ1-2,TRBV27,NA,NA,TGTGCCAGCAGAATAACAGGAGCGGGAGGCTACACCTTC,CASRITGAGGYTF
TRBJ1-2,TRBV6-1,NA,TRBD1,TGTGCCAGCAGTGAACAGGGACAGGGAGGTTTCTATGGCTACACCTTC,CASSEQGQGGFYGYTF
TRBJ2-1,TRBV11-2,NA,NA,TGTGCCAGCAGCGCACCAGGCAGCTCCTACAATGAGCAGTTCTTC,CASSAPGSSYNEQFF
TRBJ1-1,TRBV30,NA,NA,TGTGCCTGGAGTGTTCCCCCCTACACTGAAGCTTTCTTT,CAWSVPPYTEAFF
TRBJ1-2,TRBV28,NA,NA,TGTGCCAGCAGAAGAGGGAGCTATGGCTACACCTTC,CASRRGSYGYTF
TRBJ2-5,TRBV5-6,NA,TRBD2,TGTGCCAGCAGGTCGTTCCCGGGACTAGCGGGTGAGACCCAGTACTTC,CASRSFPGLAGETQYF
TRBJ1-2,TRBV14,NA,NA,TGTGCCAGCAGCCAAAACAGGGCCATTCATGGCTACACCTTC,CASSQNRAIHGYTF
TRBJ2-1,TRBV28,NA,TRBD2,TGTGCCAGCAGTACCCGCGGGGGGGCAGGTGAGCAGTTCTTC,CASSTRGGAGEQFF
TRBJ2-1,TRBV20-1,NA,TRBD2,TGCAGTGCTAGTGGCCCTAGGGAAGATCCAAGCGGGAGCAGACAGTTCTTC,CSASGPREDPSGSRQFF
TRBJ1-2,TRBV29-1,NA,NA,TGCAGCGTTGAGTTTATGAGGTATACGGGGGGGCGGGGGCGAACGGATGGCTACACCTTC,CSVEFMRYTGGRGRTDGYTF
TRBJ2-3,TRBV5-1,NA,TRBD2,TGCGCCAGCAGCTTGGGGCGGAGCGGGGGGGTATCGGATACGCAGTATTTT,CASSLGRSGGVSDTQYF